These T cell receptor beta chains were read from a single sample in a study of T cell repertoires in cytomegalovirus infection. Each CDR3 protein gets one entry after TCRdb re-called the reads with MiXCR. Found here are about 300,000 distinct CDR3 sequences, approximately 10% of them singletons; the top ten hold less than 3%. The specimen was PBMCs. These receptors were obtained from a human donor in good health (CMV status not recorded). Some clones in this sample may be carry-over from other donors' samples. Each CDR3 is given with its conserved first and last residue. The D gene is left open where the match is weak. Size values are once, few and many counts, or a class for expanded clones, and some rows have none.

many	.	14	TRBV7-2	TRBJ1-2	TGTGCCAGCAGCCCCGTCCTGCTTAACTATGGCTACACCTTC	CASSPVLLNYGYTF
many	TRBD1	16	TRBV7-2	TRBJ2-5	TGTGCCAGCAGCTTGGGGGGACAGGTGATGAGGGAGACCCAGTACTTC	CASSLGGQVMRETQYF
.	.	14	TRBV3-1	TRBJ1-6	TGTGCCAGCAGCCAAGAGACAAGATCTTCACCCCTCCACTTT	CASSQETRSSPLHF
many	.	13	TRBV20-1	TRBJ1-5	TGCAGTGCTAGTAGATCCGGCAATCAGCCCCAGCATTTT	CSASRSGNQPQHF
many	.	13	TRBV5-1	TRBJ2-7	TGCGCCAGCAGCTTTCTCGTAGGGTACGAGCAGTACTTC	CASSFLVGYEQYF
few	TRBD1	14	TRBV28	TRBJ1-4	TGTGCCAGCAGGGGACAGGGGACTTATGAAAAACTGTTTTTT	CASRGQGTYEKLFF
many	TRBD2	15	TRBV7-6	TRBJ2-1	TGTGCCAGCAGCTTACTAGCGGGGACCTACAATGAGCAGTTCTTC	CASSLLAGTYNEQFF
many	.	14	TRBV7-2	TRBJ2-4	TGTGCCAGCAGTTCTCCTGCCTCTGGAAACATTCAGTACTTC	CASSSPASGNIQYF
many	.	13	TRBV6-2/TRBV6-3	TRBJ1-1	TGTGCCAGCAGTTACGATCGGCAATACCAAGCTTTCTTT	CASSYDRQYQAFF
many	.	15	TRBV29-1	TRBJ1-1	TGCAGTGATCTCATAAATCCGGGAACCTACACTGAAGCTTTCTTT	CSDLINPGTYTEAFF
many	.	13	TRBV29-1	TRBJ2-5	TGCAGCGTTCCCGGGGCCAGGGTGGCGACCCAGTACTTC	CSVPGARVATQYF
many	.	14	TRBV7-3	TRBJ1-1	TGTGCCAGCAGCTTAACCAGCATGAACACTGAAGCTTTCTTT	CASSLTSMNTEAFF
many	.	15	TRBV5-1	TRBJ2-5	TGCGCCAGCAGCTTGGTTGCGGACACCCAAGAGACCCAGTACTTC	CASSLVADTQETQYF
many	.	17	TRBV6-6	TRBJ1-2	TGTGCCAGCAGTTACGGGGACCTTTACGAGGGCCCATATGGCTACACCTTC	CASSYGDLYEGPYGYTF
many	.	15	TRBV7-9	TRBJ1-6	TGTGCCAGCAGCTTAGTGGAAGGGTCGGGGTCACCCCTCCACTTT	CASSLVEGSGSPLHF
many	TRBD2	14	TRBV28	TRBJ2-3	TGTGCCAGCAGTTTACTAGCGGGGAGAGATACGCAGTATTTT	CASSLLAGRDTQYF
many	TRBD2	17	TRBV20-1	TRBJ2-5	TGCAGTGCTAGAGATGTGGATAGCGGGGGGCTCCAAGAGACCCAGTACTTC	CSARDVDSGGLQETQYF
many	.	14	TRBV27	TRBJ2-3	TGTGCCAGCAATCGGCAGGGATACACAGATACGCAGTATTTT	CASNRQGYTDTQYF
many	.	16	TRBV5-1	TRBJ1-5	TGCGCCAGCAGCTTGGGAACAGGGATAAGCAATCAGCCCCAGCATTTT	CASSLGTGISNQPQHF
few	.	15	TRBV7-9	TRBJ2-1	TGTGCCAGCAGCCCCCGGGACAAATCGTTCAATGAGCAGTTCTTC	CASSPRDKSFNEQFF
many	.	16	TRBV7-9	TRBJ1-6	TGTGCCAGCAGCTTAGCAGGGGCTTCCTATAATTCACCCCTCCACTTT	CASSLAGASYNSPLHF
once	.	12	TRBV11-2	TRBJ2-2	TGTGCCAGCAGCATCCCGGGCGGGGAGCTGTTTTTT	CASSIPGGELFF
many	.	16	TRBV14	TRBJ1-2	TGTGCCAGCAGCTCCGGGACCGATGCTCGTGCACGACGCTACACCTTC	CASSSGTDARARRYTF
.	.	17	TRBV6-2/TRBV6-3	TRBJ2-1	TGTGCCAGCAGTTTCCAAAACCGGGTCCGTTCCTACAATGAGCAGTTCTTC	CASSFQNRVRSYNEQFF
many	.	15	TRBV7-9	TRBJ2-6	TGTGCCAGCACCCCACGGGCCTCTGGGGCCAACGTCCTGACTTTC	CASTPRASGANVLTF
few	.	14	TRBV28	TRBJ2-1	TGTGCCAGCAGTTTCGCCCCCGGAGACAATGAGCAGTTCTTC	CASSFAPGDNEQFF
many	TRBD1	14	TRBV7-9	TRBJ1-5	TGTGCCAGCAGCTCCACAGGGGGCATTCAGCCCCAGCATTTT	CASSSTGGIQPQHF
.	.	15	TRBV9	TRBJ2-1	TGTGCCAGCAGCGTAGGAGGGGCGAGCTACAATGAGCAGTTCTTC	CASSVGGASYNEQFF
many	TRBD1	16	TRBV12-3/TRBV12-4	TRBJ1-5	TGTGCCAGCAGTTCGAGGACAGGGGGAATCAATCAGCCCCAGCATTTT	CASSSRTGGINQPQHF
many	TRBD2	15	TRBV7-2	TRBJ2-5	TGTGCCAGCACCACTAGCGGGGGGCGAAGAGAGACCCAGTACTTC	CASTTSGGRRETQYF
.	.	14	TRBV7-9	TRBJ1-1	TGTGCCAGCAGCCCTACGGCCTCAGGGACTGAAGCTTTCTTT	CASSPTASGTEAFF
few	.	12	TRBV29-1	TRBJ2-3	TGCAGCGTTTGGTTAGCGCCCAATACGCAGTATTTT	CSVWLAPNTQYF
many	.	15	TRBV28	TRBJ2-6	TGTGCCAGCAGTCGACAGCCCTCTGGGGCCAACGTCCTGACTTTC	CASSRQPSGANVLTF
.	TRBD2	18	TRBV18	TRBJ2-4	TGTGCCAGCTCCCCTACTAGCGGGGGGTCCACCTACAAAAACATTCAGTACTTC	CASSPTSGGSTYKNIQYF
many	.	15	TRBV7-2	TRBJ2-5	TGTGCCAGCACCACCCGACCCAACCCGGGAGAGACCCAGTACTTC	CASTTRPNPGETQYF
many	TRBD2	14	TRBV5-5	TRBJ2-2	TGTGCCAGCAGTGGCGGGGGTAACACCGGGGAGCTGTTTTTT	CASSGGGNTGELFF
many	.	14	TRBV20-1	TRBJ2-3	TGCAGTGCTTTCCCCCGGTTGGGGACAGATACGCAGTATTTT	CSAFPRLGTDTQYF
.	.	14	TRBV5-1	TRBJ2-7	TGCGCCAGCAGCTTGGAACAGCGTGCCTACGAGCAGTACTTC	CASSLEQRAYEQYF
many	.	14	TRBV27	TRBJ1-5	TGTGCCAGCAGTGCCACAGGGAAAGCTAGTCCCCAGCATTTT	CASSATGKASPQHF
many	.	16	TRBV5-6	TRBJ1-1	TGTGCCAGCAGCTTCAGGGCGCCAACCATGAACACTGAAGCTTTCTTT	CASSFRAPTMNTEAFF
many	TRBD1	14	TRBV12-3/TRBV12-4	TRBJ1-2	TGTGCCAGCAGTTGGACAGGGGGTAACTATGGCTACACCTTC	CASSWTGGNYGYTF
many	.	16	TRBV4-1	TRBJ2-2	TGCGCCAGCAGCCAAGAAGCTGCCCGTATGATCGGGGAGCTGTTTTTT	CASSQEAARMIGELFF
many	TRBD1	12	TRBV29-1	TRBJ1-4	TGCAGCGTTGGGGACAGGGACGAAAAACTGTTTTTT	CSVGDRDEKLFF
many	.	18	TRBV11-2	TRBJ2-6	TGTGCCAGCAGCTTATTATGGAACCCGACTTCTGGGGCCAACGTCCTGACTTTC	CASSLLWNPTSGANVLTF
many	.	13	TRBV7-2	TRBJ1-1	TGTGCCAGCAGCCGAGTCCCGAACACTGAAGCTTTCTTT	CASSRVPNTEAFF
many	.	13	TRBV29-1	TRBJ2-5	TGCAGCGTACAAGTGGGGGGCGGCGAGACCCAGTACTTC	CSVQVGGGETQYF
many	.	15	TRBV19	TRBJ2-2	TGTGCCAGTAAGTGGCAGGAAACAAACACCGGGGAGCTGTTTTTT	CASKWQETNTGELFF
.	.	14	TRBV7-2	TRBJ1-5	TGTGCCAGCAGCGAGGACGGAGCCAATCAGCCCCAGCATTTT	CASSEDGANQPQHF
.	TRBD1	16	TRBV18	TRBJ1-1	TGTGCCAGCTCACCACTGGAGGGGACAGGAAACACTGAAGCTTTCTTT	CASSPLEGTGNTEAFF
many	.	13	TRBV20-1	TRBJ1-1	TGCAGTGCTAGACAATGGGAGAACACTGAAGCTTTCTTT	CSARQWENTEAFF
many	.	13	TRBV6-5	TRBJ2-7	TGTGCCAGCAGTTACCATGACGGCCCGAAGCAGTACTTC	CASSYHDGPKQYF
many	TRBD1	16	TRBV5-1	TRBJ1-2	TGCGCCAGCAGCCCGGCCCCGGACAGGTTGAACTATGGCTACACCTTC	CASSPAPDRLNYGYTF